Below, 26 T cell receptor beta chains from the same sample are listed, as sequenced in a study of blood T cell repertoires in COVID-19 (dated by TCRdb to the early 2020s). Libraries were made using the immunoSEQ multiplex PCR assay. The table comes from immuneACCESS by way of TCRdb, which keeps in-frame sequences with V and J called. Part of the clones is missing from these tables; in studies checked, under half for an unresolved V gene and the rest for unknown reasons. This sample lists 240,000 or so clones; approximately 82% were detected once. The ten largest account for around 3.4% of the sample. Source material: peripheral blood. Receptor source: a woman in her late teens or twenties with acute or convalescent COVID-19.

The CDR3 coding sequence is TGTGCCAGTCACAGGGGGTTTGAGGACGAGCAGTACTTC. Its translation is CASHRGFEDEQYF. The V and J genes are TRBV19 and TRBJ2-7; 8 positions match TRBD1. Germline loops: CDR1 LNHDA, CDR2 SQIVND (reference sequence). Trimming took 8 bases from V and 5 from J; bases not matched to a gene: 8. CDR3 size: 13 residues.

The V gene is TRBV5-4, the J gene TRBJ2-4; a weak D match, TRBD1 (5 bases). Trimming took off 0 bases at V and 4 bases at J, with 11 bases between the two ends. The CDR3 sequence is 15 residues long. Per germline, CDR1 SGHNT and CDR2 YYREEE (reference sequence). The CDR3 loop is CASSLAEAGKNIQYF. The CDR3 DNA reads as TGTGCCAGCAGCTTGGCCGAGGCAGGGAAAAACATTCAGTACTTC.

The chain couples TRBV5-6 to TRBJ1-5; D ambiguous. This CDR3 has 14 amino acids. The germline V gene encodes CDR1 SGHDT and CDR2 YYEEEE. Trimming took off 3 bases at V and 6 bases at J, with 13 bases between the two ends. CDR3 region: CASSWAGLGQPQHF. CDR3 in DNA: TGTGCCAGCAGCTGGGCGGGGTTGGGTCAGCCCCAGCATTTT.

The chain employs TRBV3-1 (or the pseudogene TRBV3-2) and TRBJ2-3; 9 nucleotides line up with TRBD1. The CDR3 has 18 residues. CDR1 LGHDT and CDR2 YNNKEL come from the germline V gene (reference sequence). V shed 0 bases and J 2 bases; nucleotides not matched to a gene: 9. The CDR3: CASSQDSRTGAHTDTQYF. As DNA, the CDR3 is TGTGCCAGCAGCCAAGATTCCCGGACAGGGGCTCACACAGATACGCAGTATTTT.

This clone was seen a handful of times. CDR3 sequence reads: CAISESARSNSPLHF. Here the CDR3 DNA reads TGTGCCATCAGTGAGTCGGCCAGGTCTAATTCACCCCTCCACTTT. The V and J genes are TRBV10-3 and TRBJ1-6; no reliable D call. Germline V gene lookup returns CDR1 ENHRY and CDR2 SYGVKD. This CDR3 region has 15 residues. The V gene lost 0 bases and the J gene lost 6 bases, with 9 bases spanning the gap.

The chain combines TRBV6-5 with TRBJ2-2, with a tentative D call TRBD2 (6 bases). This CDR3 spans 14 amino acids. V lost 6 bases, J lost 5 bases, and 13 bases lay in between. CDR1 and CDR2 from the germline V gene are MNHEY and SVGAGI. The CDR3 region is CASSTGEPTGELFF. CDR3 in DNA: TGTGCCAGCAGCACGGGAGAACCGACCGGGGAGCTGTTTTTT.

The chain has TRBV5-3 and TRBJ2-7, with D possibly TRBD1 on 5 matching bases. TRBV5-3 is flagged as an ORF with uncertain function. V was shortened by 4 bases and J by 2 bases, with 13 bases between the two germline ends. The length of the CDR3 is 14 residues. Here the CDR3 reads CARSPWTPTYEQYF. CDR3 sequence (DNA): TGTGCCAGAAGCCCCTGGACACCAACCTACGAGCAGTACTTC.

The sample holds a few counts of this clone. The chain has TRBV4-3 and TRBJ2-7; 9 nucleotides line up with TRBD1. Germline V CDR1 and CDR2: LGHNA, YSLEER. This CDR3 spans 13 amino acids. Trimming removed 5 bases from V and 6 bases from J; junction bases left unmatched: 5. The CDR3 spells CASSFGTGSEQYF. CDR3 nucleotides: TGCGCCAGCAGCTTTGGGACAGGGAGCGAGCAGTACTTC.

This chain connects TRBV19 to TRBJ1-2, with D tentatively TRBD1 (6 bases). CDR1 LNHDA and CDR2 SQIVND come from the germline V gene (reference sequence). Trimming shortened V by 3 bases and J by 1 base, and 12 bases separated the two germline ends. CDR3 length: 15 residues. The CDR3 sequence: CASSIPDSYNYGYTF. The CDR3 coding sequence is TGTGCCAGTAGTATTCCGGACAGCTATAACTATGGCTACACCTTC. Supplemented by reference TRBV19 and TRBJ1-2, the full variable domain reads DGGITQSPKYLFRKEGQNVTLSCEQNLNHDAMYWYRQDPGQGLRLIYYSQIVNDFQKGDIAEGYSVSREKKESFPLTVTSAQKNPTAFYLCASSIPDSYNYGYTFGSGTRLTVV.

J is TRBJ2-1 and V is TRBV4-3; 8 positions match TRBD1. The CDR3 spans 14 residues. CDR1 and CDR2 (germline): LGHNA, YSLEER. V lost 6 bases to trimming and J lost 4 bases; unmatched junction nucleotides: 5. The CDR3 spells CASRQGGGYNEQFF. The CDR3 coding sequence is TGCGCCAGCAGACAGGGGGGCGGGTACAATGAGCAGTTCTTC.

This chain connects TRBV10-3 to TRBJ2-1; no clear D gene. CDR1 ENHRY and CDR2 SYGVKD come from the germline V gene. The CDR3 has 15 amino acids. Trimming pared 5 bases from V and 7 bases from J, leaving 18 bases between. Written as DNA, the CDR3 is TGTGCCATCAGTCTAGTACCGGGTATCGGGAATGAGCAGTTCTTC. This codes for CAISLVPGIGNEQFF.

The chain couples TRBV28 to TRBJ1-4; D not certain. Germline V gene data show CDR1 as MDHEN and CDR2 as SYDVKM. Trimming cost V 6 bases and J 2 bases, with 16 bases left between them. The CDR3 contains 16 residues. This CDR3 is CASSSFDMVTNEKLFF. The CDR3 bases are TGTGCCAGCAGCTCTTTTGACATGGTGACTAATGAAAAACTGTTTTTT. Complete variable domain (other parts from reference TRBV28 and TRBJ1-4): DVKVTQSSRYLVKRTGEKVFLECVQDMDHENMFWYRQDPGLGLRLIYFSYDVKMKEKGDIPEGYSVSREKKERFSLILESASTNQTSMYLCASSSFDMVTNEKLFFGSGTQLSVL.

The rearrangement links TRBV5-1 to TRBJ2-7, with a tentative D call TRBD2 (6 bases). The CDR3 runs 12 residues. Trimming took 4 bases from V and 11 from J, leaving 16 bases between them. CDR1 is SGHRS, CDR2 YFSETQ, per germline. CDR3 sequence (DNA): TGCGCCAGCAGCGGAAAGGGACTTGCCGAGTACTTC. Translated: CASSGKGLAEYF. Looking up the rest from reference TRBV5-1 and TRBJ2-7 gives the full variable domain: KAGVTQTPRYLIKTRGQQVTLSCSPISGHRSVSWYQQTPGQGLQFLFEYFSETQRNKGNFPGRFSGRQFSNSRSEMNVSTLELGDSALYLCASSGKGLAEYFGPGTRLTVT.

This clone was detected a few times. The genes are TRBV4-2 and TRBJ2-5, with 9 bases fitting TRBD2. This CDR3 has 18 residues. Trimming took 4 bases from V and 0 from J; bases not matched to a gene: 12. Germline values: CDR1 LGHNA, CDR2 YNFKEQ. CDR3 sequence reads: CASSPRPVSGGNQETQYF. Written as DNA, the CDR3 is TGTGCCAGCAGCCCTCGACCCGTTAGCGGGGGAAACCAAGAGACCCAGTACTTC.

The DNA of the CDR3 is TGTGCCACCAGCAGAGATTTCCACACCGGCTACACCTTC. This sequence encodes CATSRDFHTGYTF. V gene TRBV15 combines with J gene TRBJ1-2; D is undetermined. CDR3 size: 13 residues. Trimming pared 0 bases from V and 8 bases from J, leaving 10 bases between. In germline, CDR1 is LNHNV, CDR2 YYDKDF (reference sequence).

J is TRBJ2-2 and V is TRBV18, with D maybe TRBD1 (6 bases). V was shortened by 8 bases and J by 2 bases, with 9 bases between the two germline ends. Germline V gene sequence: CDR1 KGHSH, CDR2 LQKENI. This CDR3 comprises 13 residues. The CDR3 spells CASTTGNTGELFF. CDR3 in DNA: TGTGCCAGCACGACAGGAAACACCGGGGAGCTGTTTTTT.

This clone was seen more than once but under ten times. The rearrangement joins TRBV27 to TRBJ2-7, with a tentative D call TRBD2 (6 bases). This CDR3 has 13 residues. Between the trimmed V and J ends, which lost 2 bases and 11 bases, there was a span of 16 bases. The germline V gene has CDR1 MNHEY and CDR2 SMNVEV (reference sequence). CDR3 in amino acids: CASSLGGSPHEYF. The DNA for the CDR3 is TGTGCCAGCAGTTTAGGAGGGTCCCCCCATGAGTACTTC.

J is TRBJ2-1 and V is TRBV10-3; the match to TRBD2 covers 16 bases. Germline V gene sequence: CDR1 ENHRY, CDR2 SYGVKD. CDR3 length: 19 residues. V lost 8 bases, J lost 0 bases, and 10 bases stayed unmatched. CDR3 DNA: TGTGCCATCTCGGACCCGGGACTAGCGGGAGGGGGCTCCTACAATGAGCAGTTCTTC. It translates to CAISDPGLAGGGSYNEQFF.

The rearrangement uses TRBV6-5 and TRBJ2-7; no reliable D call. There are 15 residues in the CDR3. The V and J ends lost 0 bases and 3 bases respectively, with 12 bases between them. Germline CDR1 MNHEY, CDR2 SVGAGI. The CDR3 region is CASSYSAGSVYEQYF. The CDR3, as DNA: TGTGCCAGCAGTTACTCGGCAGGCTCAGTCTACGAGCAGTACTTC.

This clone has only one observation. The chain joins TRBV29-1 to TRBJ1-2; TRBD1 agrees at 9 bases. With V trimmed by 2 bases and J by 4 bases, 11 bases remained unmatched. Germline assignment: CDR1 SQVTM and CDR2 ANQGSEA. The CDR3 loop spans 16 amino acids. For the CDR3, the DNA is TGCAGCGTTGAACCAACCACAGGGGGCGGACGCTATGGCTACACCTTC. Amino acids: CSVEPTTGGGRYGYTF.

This clone was observed a few times. The CDR3 sequence is CAGSGSSYGYTF. Written as DNA, the CDR3 is TGTGCCGGTTCCGGGTCCTCCTATGGCTACACCTTC. V usage is TRBV6-5 and J usage is TRBJ1-2; D gene uncertain. The CDR3 totals 12 residues. The V gene's germline CDR1 is MNHEY and CDR2 SVGAGI. V dropped 11 bases and J dropped 4 bases, with 14 bases sitting between them.

The chain links TRBV5-1 to TRBJ1-5; 8 bases fit TRBD1. This CDR3 is 15 amino acids long. The ends lost 4 bases at V and 5 bases at J; junction bases unmatched: 8. Germline V gene lookup returns CDR1 SGHRS and CDR2 YFSETQ. CDR3 residues: CASSQDTGGYQPQHF. The DNA for the CDR3 is TGCGCCAGCAGCCAGGATACAGGGGGTTATCAGCCCCAGCATTTT.

This chain connects TRBV24-1 to TRBJ2-1; 7 bases are a match to TRBD2. This CDR3 region has 15 residues. CDR1 is KGHDR and CDR2 is SFDVKD in the germline V gene. The junction had 16 bases not matched to a gene; V was cut back by 7 bases and J by 11 bases. DNA of the CDR3: TGTGCCACCAGAGAAGGTAGCGGGCCCCTGGGGAAGCAGTTCTTC. Translation gives CATREGSGPLGKQFF.

The chain recombines TRBV4-2 with TRBJ2-7; 9 bases agree with TRBD2. This CDR3 is built from 15 residues. Germline V CDR1 and CDR2: LGHNA, YNFKEQ. J gave up 0 bases and V 1 base, and 1 base lay outside the gene matches. This CDR3 reads CASSQGLADSYEQYF. DNA of the CDR3: TGTGCCAGCAGCCAAGGACTAGCGGACTCCTACGAGCAGTACTTC.

The V call is TRBV9, the J call TRBJ2-5; weak D call: TRBD1 (5 bases). The germline V and J ends were trimmed by 0 bases and 5 bases, with 11 bases remaining between them. The CDR3 runs to 14 residues. Germline CDR1 reads SGDLS; CDR2 reads YYNGEE. In DNA form, the CDR3 reads TGTGCCAGCAGCGTAGATGGGGCGGCGGAGACCCAGTACTTC. Translating it yields CASSVDGAAETQYF.

The genes are TRBV5-4 and TRBJ2-7; the D gene is possibly TRBD2 (6 bases). V lost 0 bases to trimming and J lost 2 bases, with 12 bases between them. This CDR3 is 15 amino acids long. Per germline, CDR1 SGHNT and CDR2 YYREEE (reference sequence). CDR3 in amino acids: CASSLDGGRAYEQYF. CDR3 nucleotide sequence: TGTGCCAGCAGCTTGGACGGGGGACGGGCCTACGAGCAGTACTTC.